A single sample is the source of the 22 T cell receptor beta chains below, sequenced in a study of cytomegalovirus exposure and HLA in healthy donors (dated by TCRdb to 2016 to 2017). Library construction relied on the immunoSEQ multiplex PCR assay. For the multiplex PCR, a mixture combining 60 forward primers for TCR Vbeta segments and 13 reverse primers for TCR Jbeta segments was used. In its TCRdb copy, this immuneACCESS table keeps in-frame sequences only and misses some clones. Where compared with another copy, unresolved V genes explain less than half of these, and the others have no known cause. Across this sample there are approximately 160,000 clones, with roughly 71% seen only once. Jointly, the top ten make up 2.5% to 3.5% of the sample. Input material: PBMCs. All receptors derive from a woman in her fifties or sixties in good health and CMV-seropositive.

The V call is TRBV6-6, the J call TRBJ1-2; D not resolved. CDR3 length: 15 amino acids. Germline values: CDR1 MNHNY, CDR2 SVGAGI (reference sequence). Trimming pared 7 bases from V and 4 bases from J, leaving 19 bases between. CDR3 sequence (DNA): TGTGCCAGCAACGAAATCCCGCGGGAAGCCTATGGCTACACCTTC. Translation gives CASNEIPREAYGYTF.

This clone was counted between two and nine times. For the CDR3, the DNA is TGTGCCAGCAGGGGGACAGGTGAAAACTATGGCTACACCTTC. The encoded protein is CASRGTGENYGYTF. This chain uses TRBV6-1 with TRBJ1-2, with 8 bases matching TRBD1. This CDR3 is built from 14 residues. V lost 6 bases and J lost 2; bases outside the gene matches: 5. The germline V gene has CDR1 MNHNS and CDR2 SASEGT.

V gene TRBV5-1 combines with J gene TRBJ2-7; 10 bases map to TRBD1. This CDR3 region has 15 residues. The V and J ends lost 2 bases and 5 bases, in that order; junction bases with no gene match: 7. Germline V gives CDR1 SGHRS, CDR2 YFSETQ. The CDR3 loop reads CASSLAGQGSDEQYF. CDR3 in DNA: TGCGCCAGCAGCTTAGCGGGACAGGGGTCCGACGAGCAGTACTTC. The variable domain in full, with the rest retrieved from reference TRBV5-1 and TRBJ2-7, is KAGVTQTPRYLIKTRGQQVTLSCSPISGHRSVSWYQQTPGQGLQFLFEYFSETQRNKGNFPGRFSGRQFSNSRSEMNVSTLELGDSALYLCASSLAGQGSDEQYFGPGTRLTVT.

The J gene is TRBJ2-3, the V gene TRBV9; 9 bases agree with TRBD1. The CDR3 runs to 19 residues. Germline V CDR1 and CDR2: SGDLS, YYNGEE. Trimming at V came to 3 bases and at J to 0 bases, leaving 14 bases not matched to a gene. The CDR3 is CASSARPGQGRSSTDTQYF. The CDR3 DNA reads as TGTGCCAGCAGCGCCCGTCCTGGACAGGGGAGGAGTAGCACAGATACGCAGTATTTT.

The CDR3 is CASSLEQTGNTEAFF. In nucleotides, the CDR3 is TGTGCCAGCAGCTTAGAGCAGACAGGGAACACTGAAGCTTTCTTT. The V and J genes are TRBV11-2 and TRBJ1-1; a weak D match, TRBD1 (6 bases). Germline-derived CDR1 and CDR2 are SGHAT and FQNNGV. There are 15 residues in the CDR3. V was shortened by 0 bases and J by 1 base, with 9 bases between the two germline ends.

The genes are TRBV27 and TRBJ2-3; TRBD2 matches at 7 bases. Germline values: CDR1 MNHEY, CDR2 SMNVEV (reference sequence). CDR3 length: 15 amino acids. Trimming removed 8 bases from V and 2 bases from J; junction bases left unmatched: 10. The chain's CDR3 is CASGSLAGDTDTQYF. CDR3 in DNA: TGTGCCAGCGGATCACTGGCGGGGGACACAGATACGCAGTATTTT.

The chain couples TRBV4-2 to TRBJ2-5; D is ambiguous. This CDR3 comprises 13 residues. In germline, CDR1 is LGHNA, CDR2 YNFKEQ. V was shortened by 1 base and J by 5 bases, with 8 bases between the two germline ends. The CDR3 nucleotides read TGTGCCAGCAGCCAAGGACTGAAGGAGACCCAGTACTTC. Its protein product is CASSQGLKETQYF.

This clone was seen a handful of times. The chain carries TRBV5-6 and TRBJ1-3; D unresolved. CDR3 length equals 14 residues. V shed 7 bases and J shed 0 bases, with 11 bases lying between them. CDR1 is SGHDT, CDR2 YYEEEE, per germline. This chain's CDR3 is CASHRRSSGNTIYF. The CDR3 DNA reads TGTGCCAGCCATAGGAGAAGCTCTGGAAACACCATATATTTT.

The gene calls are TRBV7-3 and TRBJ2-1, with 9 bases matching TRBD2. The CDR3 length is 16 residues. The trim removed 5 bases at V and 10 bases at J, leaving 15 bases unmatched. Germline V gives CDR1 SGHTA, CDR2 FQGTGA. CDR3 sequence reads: CASSPSTSGRVGEQFF. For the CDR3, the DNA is TGTGCCAGCAGCCCATCGACTAGCGGTAGGGTAGGGGAGCAGTTCTTC.

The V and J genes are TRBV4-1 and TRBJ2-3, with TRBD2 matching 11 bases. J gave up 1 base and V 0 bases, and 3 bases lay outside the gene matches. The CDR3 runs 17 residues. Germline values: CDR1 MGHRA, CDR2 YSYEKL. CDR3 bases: TGCGCCAGCAGCCAAGATACTAGCGGGGGCCGCACAGATACGCAGTATTTT. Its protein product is CASSQDTSGGRTDTQYF.

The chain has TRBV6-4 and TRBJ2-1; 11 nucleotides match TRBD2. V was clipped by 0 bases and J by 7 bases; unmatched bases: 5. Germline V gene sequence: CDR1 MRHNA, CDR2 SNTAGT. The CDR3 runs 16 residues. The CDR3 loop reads CASSDSSGGAVNEQFF. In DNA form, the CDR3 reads TGTGCCAGCAGTGACTCTAGCGGGGGGGCCGTAAATGAGCAGTTCTTC.

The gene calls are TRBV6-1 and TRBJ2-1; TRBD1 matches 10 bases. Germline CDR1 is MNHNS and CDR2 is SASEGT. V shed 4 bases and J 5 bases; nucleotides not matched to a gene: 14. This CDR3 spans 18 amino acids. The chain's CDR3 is CASSGAHDRGLFDNEQFF. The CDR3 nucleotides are TGTGCCAGCAGTGGCGCTCATGACAGGGGGCTATTCGACAATGAGCAGTTCTTC.

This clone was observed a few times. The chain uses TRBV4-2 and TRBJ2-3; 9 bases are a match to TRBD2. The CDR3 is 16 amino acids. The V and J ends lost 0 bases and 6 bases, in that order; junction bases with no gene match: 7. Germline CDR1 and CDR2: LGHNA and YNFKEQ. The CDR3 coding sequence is TGTGCCAGCAGCCAAGAAATTAGCGGGGGCCCCGATACGCAGTATTTT. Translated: CASSQEISGGPDTQYF.

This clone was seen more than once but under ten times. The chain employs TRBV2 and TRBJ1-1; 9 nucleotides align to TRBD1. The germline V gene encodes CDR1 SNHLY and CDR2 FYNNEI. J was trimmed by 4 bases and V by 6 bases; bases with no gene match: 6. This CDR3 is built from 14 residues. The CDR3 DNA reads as TGTGCCAGCAGGGGGGACAGGGTTTTCACTGAAGCTTTCTTT. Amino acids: CASRGDRVFTEAFF.

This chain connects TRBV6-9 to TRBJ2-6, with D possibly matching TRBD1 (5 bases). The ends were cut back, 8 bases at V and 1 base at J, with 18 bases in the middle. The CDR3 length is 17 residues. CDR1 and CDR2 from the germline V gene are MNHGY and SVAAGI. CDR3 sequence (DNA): TGTGCCAGCCCTTACAAGCAGGGAACATCTGGGGCCAACGTCCTGACTTTC. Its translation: CASPYKQGTSGANVLTF.

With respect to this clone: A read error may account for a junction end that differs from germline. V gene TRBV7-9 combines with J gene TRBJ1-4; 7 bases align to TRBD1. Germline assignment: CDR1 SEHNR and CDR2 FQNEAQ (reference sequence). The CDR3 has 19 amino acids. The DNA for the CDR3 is TGTTCCAGCAGCTTAGGAAGAGCGAGTCAGGGGGGTACGGGAGAAAAACTGTTTTTT. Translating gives CSSSLGRASQGGTGEKLFF.

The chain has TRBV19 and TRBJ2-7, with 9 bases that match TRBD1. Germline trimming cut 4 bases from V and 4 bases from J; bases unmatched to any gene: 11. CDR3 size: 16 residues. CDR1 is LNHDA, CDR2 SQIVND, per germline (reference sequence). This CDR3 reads CASSRPPGQGRYEQYF. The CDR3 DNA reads TGTGCCAGTAGTAGACCCCCGGGACAGGGCAGGTACGAGCAGTACTTC.

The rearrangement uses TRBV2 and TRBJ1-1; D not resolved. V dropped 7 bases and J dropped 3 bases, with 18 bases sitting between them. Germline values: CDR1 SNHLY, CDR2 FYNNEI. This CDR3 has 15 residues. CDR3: CASNRRGPEDTEAFF. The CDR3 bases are TGTGCCAGCAATAGAAGAGGCCCGGAGGACACTGAAGCTTTCTTT.

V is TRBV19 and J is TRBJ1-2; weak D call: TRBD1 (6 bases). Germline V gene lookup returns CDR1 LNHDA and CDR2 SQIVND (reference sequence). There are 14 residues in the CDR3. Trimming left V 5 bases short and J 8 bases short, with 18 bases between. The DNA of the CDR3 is TGTGCCAGTAGTCCCCAAGCAGGGGCTGGAGGCTACACCTTC. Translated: CASSPQAGAGGYTF. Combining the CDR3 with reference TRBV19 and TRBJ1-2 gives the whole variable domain DGGITQSPKYLFRKEGQNVTLSCEQNLNHDAMYWYRQDPGQGLRLIYYSQIVNDFQKGDIAEGYSVSREKKESFPLTVTSAQKNPTAFYLCASSPQAGAGGYTFGSGTRLTVV.

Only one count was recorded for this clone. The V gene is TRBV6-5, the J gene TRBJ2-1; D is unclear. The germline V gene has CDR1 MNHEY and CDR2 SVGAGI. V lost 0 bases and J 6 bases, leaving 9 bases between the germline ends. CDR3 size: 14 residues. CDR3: CASSYSSVSNEQFF. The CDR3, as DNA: TGTGCCAGCAGTTACTCGAGTGTGAGCAATGAGCAGTTCTTC.

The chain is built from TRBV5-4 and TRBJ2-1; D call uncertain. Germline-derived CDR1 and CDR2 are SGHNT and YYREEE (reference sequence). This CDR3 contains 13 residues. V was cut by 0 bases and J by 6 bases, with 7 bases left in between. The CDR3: CASSLDRANEQFF. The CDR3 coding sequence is TGTGCCAGCAGCTTGGACAGAGCCAATGAGCAGTTCTTC. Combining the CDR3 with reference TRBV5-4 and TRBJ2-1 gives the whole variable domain ETGVTQSPTHLIKTRGQQVTLRCSSQSGHNTVSWYQQALGQGPQFIFQYYREEENGRGNFPPRFSGLQFPNYSSELNVNALELDDSALYLCASSLDRANEQFFGPGTRLTVL.

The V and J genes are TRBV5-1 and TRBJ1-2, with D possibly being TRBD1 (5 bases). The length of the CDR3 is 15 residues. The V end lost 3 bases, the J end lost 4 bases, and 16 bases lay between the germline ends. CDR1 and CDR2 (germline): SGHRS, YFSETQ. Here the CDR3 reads CASSSTGGSLYGYTF. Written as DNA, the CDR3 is TGCGCCAGCAGCTCTACGGGGGGTTCCCTCTATGGCTACACCTTC.